Each of the 26 T cell receptor beta chains below was sequenced from the same sample in a study of beta chain features in type 1 diabetes. The study, taken as a whole, reports: Type 1 diabetes patients had moderately but significantly shorter TCRB CDR3s in all four CD4+ subsets.

These receptors' antigens are unknown. What was sequenced were expressed TCRB transcripts, since all of the isolated RNA had been reverse transcribed. Clones were read by immunoSEQ multiplex PCR, and TCRdb kept only the in-frame ones, dropping some. In the table there are hundreds of thousands of clones, about 12% of which are singletons. The sample comprised naive CD4+ T cells from blood. The receptors derive from a woman between 18 and 29 years old with type 1 diabetes.

J is TRBJ1-2 and V is TRBV7-2; D ambiguous. Germline CDR1 and CDR2: SGHTA and FQGNSA. This CDR3 region has 14 residues. V lost 1 base and J 8 bases, leaving 14 bases between the germline ends. The CDR3 bases are TGTGCCAGCAGCTTAGAATCGCCAGCCGGGGGCTACACCTTC. Its translation: CASSLESPAGGYTF. The variable domain in full, completed from reference TRBV7-2 and TRBJ1-2, reads GAGVSQSPSNKVTEKGKDVELRCDPISGHTALYWYRQSLGQGLEFLIYFQGNSAPDKSGLPSDRFSAERTGGSVSTLTIQRTQQEDSAVYLCASSLESPAGGYTFGSGTRLTVV.

The chain recombines TRBV6-5 with TRBJ1-4, with D possibly being TRBD1 (5 bases). Trimming took 4 bases from V and 3 from J, leaving 9 bases between them. This CDR3 has 14 amino acids. CDR1 MNHEY and CDR2 SVGAGI come from the germline V gene. The CDR3: CASSSGEANEKLFF. The CDR3 bases are TGTGCCAGCAGTTCGGGGGAAGCTAATGAAAAACTGTTTTTT.

In this sample, this clone turned up a few times. As DNA, the CDR3 is TGTGCCAGCAGCTTAGGGGACATCTTTGGGTACACCTTC. Translation: CASSLGDIFGYTF. The chain uses TRBV7-6 and TRBJ1-2; D is perhaps TRBD1 (6 bases). The V gene lost 1 base and the J gene lost 11 bases, with 14 bases spanning the gap. The CDR3 contains 13 residues. Germline CDR1 is SGHVS and CDR2 is FNYEAQ.

The sample holds a few counts of this clone. The chain employs TRBV27 and TRBJ2-6; 10 bases map to TRBD2. Germline V gene data show CDR1 as MNHEY and CDR2 as SMNVEV (reference sequence). V lost 7 bases and J lost 0; bases outside the gene matches: 12. The CDR3 extends over 19 amino acids. The DNA of the CDR3 is TGTGCCAGCACCTTATACGGACTAGCGGATTACTCTGGGGCCAACGTCCTGACTTTC. It is translated as CASTLYGLADYSGANVLTF. The variable domain in full, completed from reference TRBV27 and TRBJ2-6, reads EAQVTQNPRYLITVTGKKLTVTCSQNMNHEYMSWYRQDPGLGLRQIYYSMNVEVTDKGDVPEGYKVSRKEKRNFPLILESPSPNQTSLYFCASTLYGLADYSGANVLTFGAGSRLTVL.

This clone appeared a few times. CDR3 protein: CASSDNRLNTEAFF. Written as DNA, the CDR3 is TGTGCCAGCAGCGATAACAGGTTGAACACTGAAGCTTTCTTT. This chain connects TRBV9 to TRBJ1-1; D possibly corresponds to TRBD1 (5 bases). Trimming left V 3 bases short and J 0 bases short, with 9 bases between. This CDR3 has 14 residues. Per the germline V gene, CDR1 is SGDLS and CDR2 is YYNGEE.

This clone was picked up a small number of times. The rearrangement uses TRBV27 and TRBJ1-2, with 8 bases fitting TRBD1. The CDR3 length is 13 residues. Germline trimming cut 2 bases from V and 8 bases from J; bases unmatched to any gene: 4. Germline V gives CDR1 MNHEY, CDR2 SMNVEV (reference sequence). The CDR3 DNA follows: TGTGCCAGCAGTTTACCAGGGGGCTTCGGCTACACCTTC. This encodes CASSLPGGFGYTF.

The sample holds a few counts of this clone. This rearrangement joins TRBV9 to TRBJ2-3; D might be TRBD2 (6 bases). The germline V gene encodes CDR1 SGDLS and CDR2 YYNGEE. There are 15 residues in the CDR3. The V gene lost 7 bases and the J gene lost 0 bases, with 15 bases spanning the gap. The CDR3, as DNA: TGTGCCAGCCAGGAGGGACCCCAGAGCACAGATACGCAGTATTTT. Translating gives CASQEGPQSTDTQYF.

This clone was found a few times. This chain links TRBV29-1 with TRBJ2-5, with a tentative D call TRBD1 (5 bases). The CDR3 extends over 15 amino acids. Trimming left V 2 bases short and J 5 bases short, with 18 bases between. Germline V CDR1 and CDR2: SQVTM, ANQGSEA. The CDR3 nucleotides are TGCAGCGTTGAACGGCCCCCTGGGGCTGGGGAGACCCAGTACTTC. Protein: CSVERPPGAGETQYF.

The chain employs TRBV7-9 and TRBJ2-5, with 7 bases aligning to TRBD1. CDR1 is SEHNR and CDR2 is FQNEAQ in the germline V gene (reference sequence). The CDR3 covers 15 residues. With 5 bases clipped from V and 4 bases from J, the junction kept 10 bases outside the gene matches. The CDR3 DNA sequence: TGTGCCAGCAGCCCCGGGACAGTAACACCAGAGACCCAGTACTTC. Translation: CASSPGTVTPETQYF.

J is TRBJ2-2 and V is TRBV9; D perhaps matches TRBD1 (6 bases). This CDR3 has 16 residues. V lost 0 bases and J 1 base, leaving 10 bases between the germline ends. CDR1 and CDR2 from the germline V gene are SGDLS and YYNGEE. CDR3 amino acids: CASSVASGQNTGELFF. The CDR3 coding sequence is TGTGCCAGCAGCGTAGCGTCGGGACAGAACACCGGGGAGCTGTTTTTT. The variable domain in full, with the rest retrieved from reference TRBV9 and TRBJ2-2, is DSGVTQTPKHLITATGQRVTLRCSPRSGDLSVYWYQQSLDQGLQFLIQYYNGEERAKGNILERFSAQQFPDLHSELNLSSLELGDSALYFCASSVASGQNTGELFFGEGSRLTVL.

A few counts support this clone. V gene TRBV20-1 combines with J gene TRBJ2-5, with D maybe TRBD1 (6 bases). Germline assignment: CDR1 DFQATT and CDR2 SNEGSKA (reference sequence). The CDR3 is 11 amino acids. Between the trimmed V and J ends, which lost 6 bases and 5 bases, there was a span of 10 bases. This CDR3 reads CSAHRVETQYF. In DNA, the CDR3 is TGCAGTGCCCACAGGGTGGAGACCCAGTACTTC.

The J gene is TRBJ2-7, the V gene TRBV30; TRBD1 agrees at 9 bases. V lost 8 bases to trimming and J lost 1 base; unmatched junction nucleotides: 9. The CDR3 consists of 14 residues. The germline V gene encodes CDR1 GTSNPN and CDR2 SVGIG (reference sequence). The CDR3 DNA reads as TGTGCCGGATCCCGGGACAGGGTGTCCTACGAGCAGTACTTC. Its protein product is CAGSRDRVSYEQYF.

This clone showed up just a few times. The chain joins TRBV7-9 to TRBJ1-1; D is undetermined. The V gene lost 5 bases and the J gene lost 5 bases, with 15 bases spanning the gap. This CDR3 region has 14 residues. The germline CDR1 and CDR2 sequences are SEHNR and FQNEAQ (reference sequence). The CDR3 sequence: CASSSAGSGTEAFF. For the CDR3, the DNA is TGTGCCAGCAGCAGTGCTGGGTCGGGTACTGAAGCTTTCTTT.

The V and J genes are TRBV4-3 and TRBJ1-1; possible D gene TRBD1, 5 bases. Between the trimmed V and J ends, which lost 0 bases and 1 base, there was a span of 12 bases. The CDR3 covers 16 residues. CDR1 is LGHNA and CDR2 is YSLEER in the germline V gene. CDR3 nucleotide sequence: TGCGCCAGCAGCCAAGATTTCAGGGCCCCGAACACTGAAGCTTTCTTT. It specifies CASSQDFRAPNTEAFF.

The chain couples TRBV19 to TRBJ2-3, with TRBD2 as a possible D gene (6 bases). Germline V CDR1 and CDR2: LNHDA, SQIVND (reference sequence). This CDR3 has 13 residues. Trimming stripped 5 bases from V and 2 bases from J, with 8 bases between. The CDR3 DNA reads TGTGCCAGTAGTCGGGGGTACACAGATACGCAGTATTTT. The encoded protein is CASSRGYTDTQYF. The whole variable domain, filled in from reference TRBV19 and TRBJ2-3, reads DGGITQSPKYLFRKEGQNVTLSCEQNLNHDAMYWYRQDPGQGLRLIYYSQIVNDFQKGDIAEGYSVSREKKESFPLTVTSAQKNPTAFYLCASSRGYTDTQYFGPGTRLTVL.

In this sample, this clone turned up a few times. V gene TRBV29-1 combines with J gene TRBJ2-1; D may be TRBD2 (6 bases). The CDR3 has 15 residues. The germline V gene encodes CDR1 SQVTM and CDR2 ANQGSEA. V was trimmed by 4 bases and J by 4 bases, leaving 17 bases between them. The CDR3 sequence: CSVVRSAGLYNEQFF. In DNA form, the CDR3 reads TGCAGCGTTGTCAGATCCGCGGGGCTTTACAATGAGCAGTTCTTC.

This clone showed up just a few times. This rearrangement joins TRBV12-5 to TRBJ2-7; possibly TRBD2 for D (6 bases). The germline V gene encodes CDR1 LGHNT and CDR2 FRNRAP. The CDR3 length is 14 residues. The V gene lost 2 bases and the J gene lost 3 bases, with 11 bases spanning the gap. This CDR3 reads CASGLPGRDYEQYF. The CDR3 DNA is TGTGCTAGTGGTTTGCCCGGGCGGGACTACGAGCAGTACTTC.

The V call is TRBV5-6, the J call TRBJ2-7; 8 bases line up with TRBD2. The germline V gene has CDR1 SGHDT and CDR2 YYEEEE. The junction had 11 bases not matched to a gene; V was cut back by 6 bases and J by 6 bases. This CDR3 spans 14 amino acids. The CDR3 spells CASTQRTTSGEQYF. CDR3 DNA: TGTGCCAGCACTCAACGAACTACTAGCGGCGAGCAGTACTTC.

This sequence joins TRBV4-3 and TRBJ2-5, with D possibly matching TRBD2 (6 bases). Trimming took 0 bases from V and 8 from J, leaving 16 bases between them. Germline V lookup: CDR1 LGHNA, CDR2 YSLEER. CDR3 size: 15 residues. CDR3 in amino acids: CASSQDRGSGFTQYF. Here the CDR3 DNA reads TGCGCCAGCAGCCAAGATCGTGGTAGCGGCTTTACCCAGTACTTC.

Concerning this clone itself: The identical CDR3 is also encoded by other nucleotide sequences in the sample. The CDR3 sequence: CASSADTSSYEQYF. The CDR3 region has the DNA TGCGCCAGCAGCGCTGACACCAGCTCCTACGAGCAGTACTTC. The gene calls are TRBV5-1 and TRBJ2-7; D uncertain. V lost 4 bases to trimming and J lost 0 bases, with 11 bases between them. Germline CDR1 is SGHRS and CDR2 is YFSETQ. The CDR3 totals 14 residues.

The chain employs TRBV10-3 and TRBJ1-2; 8 nucleotides align to TRBD1. The V and J ends lost 4 bases and 5 bases, in that order; junction bases with no gene match: 9. CDR1 and CDR2 (germline): ENHRY, SYGVKD. The CDR3 totals 15 residues. In DNA, the CDR3 is TGTGCCATCAGTGTTGGACAGGGTGGCTCTTATGGCTACACCTTC. Translation gives CAISVGQGGSYGYTF.

This clone showed up just a few times. The V call is TRBV2, the J call TRBJ2-5; no definite D call. CDR3 size: 13 residues. The germline V gene encodes CDR1 SNHLY and CDR2 FYNNEI. Trimming took 4 bases from V and 5 from J, leaving 11 bases between them. The chain's CDR3 is CASSVILRETQYF. CDR3 sequence (DNA): TGTGCCAGCAGTGTCATACTAAGGGAGACCCAGTACTTC.

This clone was counted only a few times. The rearrangement links TRBV10-3 to TRBJ1-6; 9 nucleotides line up with TRBD1. The V segment lost 10 bases and the J segment 7 bases; nucleotides outside the gene matches: 5. Germline assignment: CDR1 ENHRY and CDR2 SYGVKD. This CDR3 is built from 13 residues. This chain's CDR3 is CASEDRGNSPLHF. Here the CDR3 DNA reads TGTGCCAGTGAGGACAGGGGCAATTCACCCCTCCACTTT.

In this sample, this clone turned up once. This sample also contains other DNA sequences that code for the same CDR3. The V and J genes are TRBV20-1 and TRBJ2-3; tentative D call: TRBD1 (5 bases). This CDR3 is 11 amino acids long. V was cut by 2 bases and J by 5 bases, with 5 bases left in between. CDR1 and CDR2 (germline): DFQATT, SNEGSKA (reference sequence). CDR3 nucleotides: TGCAGTGCTAGAAGGGGAGATACGCAGTATTTT. Its translation: CSARRGDTQYF.

V gene TRBV14 combines with J gene TRBJ2-7; D is uncertain. The CDR3 is 14 residues long. Trimming shortened V by 3 bases and J by 3 bases, and 12 bases separated the two germline ends. CDR1 and CDR2 (germline): SGHDN, FVKESK. The CDR3, as DNA: TGTGCCAGCAGCCAGACCAGGAACATCTACGAGCAGTACTTC. Encoded protein: CASSQTRNIYEQYF.

This clone was seen a few times. The V gene is TRBV5-1, the J gene TRBJ2-1; 10 bases line up with TRBD2. The CDR3 length is 16 residues. Trimming at V came to 4 bases and at J to 4 bases, leaving 8 bases not matched to a gene. CDR1 is SGHRS and CDR2 is YFSETQ in the germline V gene. The CDR3 nucleotides are TGCGCCAGCAGCAACCCGGGGACTAGCGTTTACAATGAGCAGTTCTTC. It translates to CASSNPGTSVYNEQFF.